This T cell receptor beta chain was retrieved from a study of blood T cell repertoires in COVID-19. Study summary: The study drew acute and convalescent COVID-19 samples from the United States, Italy and Spain. PBMCs, B-cell-depleted T cells, or T cells provided the cDNA or gDNA that made up the material.

CDR1 is MNHEY and CDR2 is SVGEGT in the germline V gene. V lost 7 bases and J 1 base, leaving 13 bases between the germline ends. This CDR3 is built from 14 residues. The repertoire was sequenced with immunoSEQ multiplex PCR; TCRdb's copy has only in-frame clones and lacks some. The data contain 310,000 or so clones, about 87% of them singletons. This clone was recorded once. V gene TRBV6-2 or TRBV6-3 combines with J gene TRBJ2-5, with D perhaps matching TRBD1 (6 bases). Sequenced: peripheral blood. This sequence was found in an older man with acute or convalescent COVID-19. The CDR3 nucleotides are TGTGCCAGCACCCCACAGGGCTTCCAAGAGACCCAGTACTTC. Translation gives CASTPQGFQETQYF.